Presented here are 18 T cell receptor beta chains from one specimen sequenced in a study of T cells in Graves' hyperthyroidism and ophthalmopathy. TCR beta CDR3 regions were amplified from RNA transcripts. Initially, a first-round RT-PCR of the TCR CDR3 employed the HTBI primer set. MiXCR, applied by TCRdb to the multiplex PCR reads, yields one record per CDR3 protein. The sample lists around 620,000 distinct CDR3 sequences; over 12% were seen once. Material for sequencing was blood. The receptors were gathered from a woman under 30 with Graves' ophthalmopathy.

This clonotype was seen a few times. The CDR3 DNA follows: TGTGCCAGCAGGACAGGTCTAGAGAACACTGAAGCTTTCTTT. As protein: CASRTGLENTEAFF. This sequence joins TRBV12-3 or TRBV12-4 and TRBJ1-1, with D possibly matching TRBD1 (6 bases). Trimming removed 6 bases from V and 1 base from J, with 12 bases in between. CDR3 length: 14 amino acids.

At least ten counts were recorded for this clonotype. The chain combines TRBV7-8 with TRBJ1-5; D is perhaps TRBD1 (6 bases). Per germline, CDR1 SGHVS and CDR2 FQNEAQ. V lost 5 bases, J lost 5 bases, and 13 bases lay in between. The CDR3 runs to 14 residues. The CDR3: CASSAQGPYQPQHF. The DNA of the CDR3 is TGTGCCAGCAGCGCTCAGGGGCCGTATCAGCCCCAGCATTTT. Based on the CDR3 plus reference TRBV7-8 and TRBJ1-5, the full variable domain is GAGVSQSPRYKVAKRGQDVALRCDPISGHVSLFWYQQALGQGPEFLTYFQNEAQLDKSGLPSDRFFAERPEGSVSTLKIQRTQQEDSAVYLCASSAQGPYQPQHFGDGTRLSIL.

This clonotype has more than one count but fewer than ten. The gene calls are TRBV9 and TRBJ2-1, with D perhaps assigned TRBD1 or TRBD2 (5 bases each). This CDR3 contains 14 residues. Germline CDR1 SGDLS, CDR2 YYNGEE. Trimming cost V 4 bases and J 5 bases, with 13 bases left between them. Written as DNA, the CDR3 is TGTGCCAGCAGCAACCGGGACCCCCACAATGAGCAGTTCTTC. This translates into CASSNRDPHNEQFF.

This clonotype was seen many times. The rearrangement joins TRBV18 to TRBJ2-3; D unresolved. The CDR3 totals 15 residues. Germline CDR1 KGHSH, CDR2 LQKENI. Between the trimmed V and J ends, which lost 4 bases and 3 bases, there was a span of 14 bases. The CDR3 here is CASSQAQQSTDTQYF. CDR3 DNA sequence: TGTGCCAGCTCACAGGCCCAGCAGTCGACAGATACGCAGTATTTT.

This clonotype was observed a few times. The gene calls are TRBV19 and TRBJ1-1; D remains unclear. The CDR3 sequence is 11 residues long. Germline lookup yields CDR1 LNHDA and CDR2 SQIVND (reference sequence). In DNA, the CDR3 is TGTGTCGTCACACGGGGCACTGAAGCTTTCTTT. Encoded protein: CVVTRGTEAFF.

The J gene is TRBJ1-1, the V gene TRBV5-1; D not certain. The CDR3 covers 16 residues. Germline CDR1 SGHRS, CDR2 YFSETQ. V gave up 4 bases and J gave up 1 base, with 17 bases separating them. CDR3 region: CASSLQLLNSNTEAFF. CDR3 DNA sequence: TGCGCCAGCAGCCTACAACTCCTTAACTCGAACACTGAAGCTTTCTTT. The entire variable domain, with the rest obtained from reference TRBV5-1 and TRBJ1-1, is as follows: KAGVTQTPRYLIKTRGQQVTLSCSPISGHRSVSWYQQTPGQGLQFLFEYFSETQRNKGNFPGRFSGRQFSNSRSEMNVSTLELGDSALYLCASSLQLLNSNTEAFFGQGTRLTVV.

This clonotype was detected ten times or more. The gene calls are TRBV12-3 or TRBV12-4 and TRBJ2-5; a weak D match, TRBD2 (6 bases). This CDR3 is 18 amino acids long. Trimming shortened V by 1 base and J by 5 bases, and 23 bases separated the two germline ends. This CDR3 reads CASSLGGGMDVGVETQYF. The CDR3 region has the DNA TGTGCCAGCAGTTTAGGCGGCGGGATGGACGTCGGGGTTGAGACCCAGTACTTC.

The gene calls are TRBV11-3 and TRBJ1-2; D remains ambiguous. The CDR3 extends over 11 amino acids. Germline loops: CDR1 SGHNT, CDR2 YENEEA. The V end lost 5 bases, the J end lost 5 bases, and 6 bases lay between the germline ends. The CDR3 DNA reads TGTGCCAGCAGCGGGGTTTATGGCTACACCTTC. It codes for CASSGVYGYTF.

This clonotype has at least ten counts. The V gene is TRBV28, the J gene TRBJ1-2; D possibly corresponds to TRBD1 (5 bases). The CDR3 contains 12 residues. V was clipped by 6 bases and J by 5 bases, with 10 bases between them. Looked up from germline, CDR1 is MDHEN and CDR2 is SYDVKM. The CDR3 spells CASRPSGYGYTF. The CDR3 nucleotides are TGTGCCAGCAGACCCTCAGGGTATGGCTACACCTTC.

This clonotype was detected only a few times. This could be a read error, since a much larger clone is one nucleotide away. J is TRBJ2-1 and V is TRBV6-2 or TRBV6-3; 10 bases agree with TRBD1. Germline V gene lookup returns CDR1 MNHEY and CDR2 SVGEGT. The CDR3 sequence is 17 residues long. The CDR3: CDSSSPSGDRGGNEQFF. The CDR3 coding sequence is TGTGACAGCAGTTCTCCTTCGGGGGACAGGGGAGGAAATGAGCAGTTCTTC.

In this sample, this clonotype turned up many times. The J gene is TRBJ1-2, the V gene TRBV20-1; D is perhaps TRBD1 (5 bases). The ends were cut back, 0 bases at V and 4 bases at J, with 15 bases in the middle. From germline, CDR1 is DFQATT and CDR2 SNEGSKA (reference sequence). The CDR3 consists of 15 residues. CDR3 loop: CSAREGDGTSYGYTF. CDR3 DNA: TGCAGTGCTAGAGAGGGGGACGGGACCAGCTATGGCTACACCTTC.

This clonotype has ten or more counts. This chain connects TRBV28 to TRBJ2-1; no reliable D call. The germline V and J ends were trimmed by 3 bases and 8 bases, with 11 bases remaining between them. CDR3 length: 13 residues. Looked up from germline, CDR1 is MDHEN and CDR2 is SYDVKM. The CDR3 spells CASSLGPSDEQFF. The CDR3, as DNA: TGTGCCAGCAGTTTGGGTCCCAGCGATGAGCAGTTCTTC.

In regard to this clonotype: One base away lies a much larger clone, so this may be a sequencing read error. The chain recombines TRBV7-9 with TRBJ2-3; D unresolved. The J call may be faulty, since TRBJ1-5 better matches the DNA end. Germline V gives CDR1 SEHNR, CDR2 FQNEAQ (reference sequence). The CDR3 runs 15 residues. In nucleotides, the CDR3 is TGTGCCAGCAGCTTCGTCAGGCCCAGCACAGATACGCAGCATTTT. This translates into CASSFVRPSTDTQHF.

In its sample, this clonotype was seen many times. This sequence joins TRBV14 and TRBJ2-1, with TRBD2 identical over 13 bases. The CDR3 length is 21 residues. The V gene end was trimmed by 0 bases and the J gene end by 6 bases; junction bases not matched to a gene: 17. Germline CDR1 SGHDN, CDR2 FVKESK. The CDR3 sequence: CASSQEGYRLAGGPRGNEQFF. The CDR3 coding sequence is TGTGCCAGCAGCCAAGAAGGCTATAGACTAGCGGGAGGCCCACGGGGCAATGAGCAGTTCTTC.

This clonotype was recorded many times. The V and J genes are TRBV28 and TRBJ2-1, with 7 nucleotides matching TRBD1. Trimming cost V 3 bases and J 3 bases; bases outside gene matches: 11. CDR1 MDHEN and CDR2 SYDVKM come from the germline V gene. The CDR3 consists of 17 residues. CDR3 amino acids: CASSFASGTDVYNEQFF. The CDR3 region has the DNA TGTGCCAGCAGTTTCGCCTCCGGGACAGACGTCTACAATGAGCAGTTCTTC. Supplemented by reference TRBV28 and TRBJ2-1, the full variable domain reads DVKVTQSSRYLVKRTGEKVFLECVQDMDHENMFWYRQDPGLGLRLIYFSYDVKMKEKGDIPEGYSVSREKKERFSLILESASTNQTSMYLCASSFASGTDVYNEQFFGPGTRLTVL.

The V and J genes are TRBV19 and TRBJ1-5; TRBD1 agrees at 8 bases. J lost 0 bases, V lost 7 bases, and 8 bases had no gene match. This CDR3 has 16 residues. Per germline, CDR1 LNHDA and CDR2 SQIVND (reference sequence). CDR3 bases: TGTGCCAGTACCACGGGGACAGGCTATAGCAATCAGCCCCAGCATTTT. It codes for CASTTGTGYSNQPQHF.

This clonotype was picked up a small number of times. This chain's CDR3 is CSAMLPLGNQPQHF. CDR3 nucleotide sequence: TGCAGTGCTATGCTCCCCTTGGGCAATCAGCCCCAGCATTTT. The chain recombines TRBV20-1 with TRBJ1-5; D call uncertain. Germline V lookup: CDR1 DFQATT, CDR2 SNEGSKA (reference sequence). The CDR3 runs to 14 residues. V lost 4 bases and J lost 2, with 12 bases in between.

At least ten counts were recorded for this clonotype. This chain uses TRBV24-1 with TRBJ2-7; possible D gene TRBD1, 6 bases. The CDR3 runs 13 residues. The germline V gene has CDR1 KGHDR and CDR2 SFDVKD. V lost 2 bases and J lost 7, with 11 bases in between. The chain's CDR3 is CATSDYRVLEQYF. In nucleotides, the CDR3 is TGTGCCACCAGTGATTACAGGGTGCTGGAGCAGTACTTC.